Listed below are T cell receptor beta chains from one sample, sequenced in a study of blood T cell repertoires in COVID-19. Measured with immunoSEQ multiplex PCR; TCRdb has only the in-frame clones, and not every one. This table holds 200,000 or so clones, about 86% found once. Sequencing was carried out using peripheral blood. The receptors originated from a woman aged 50 to 60 with acute or convalescent COVID-19. CDR3s include the opening cysteine and the closing phenylalanine or tryptophan.

j_call: TRBJ2-1; cdr3_length: 14; v_call: TRBV7-9; cdr3_aa: CASSLGLAENEQFF
j_call: TRBJ2-7; cdr3_length: 12; v_call: TRBV3-1/TRBV3-2; cdr3_aa: CASSRTGDEQYF
j_call: TRBJ1-5; cdr3_length: 16; v_call: TRBV19; cdr3_aa: CASTGPTSYSNQPQHF
j_call: TRBJ1-6; cdr3_length: 15; v_call: TRBV4-3; cdr3_aa: CASSQDRGNNSPLHF
j_call: TRBJ1-2; cdr3_length: 15; v_call: TRBV6-1; cdr3_aa: CASSETRDSNYGYTF
j_call: TRBJ1-2; cdr3_length: 16; v_call: TRBV7-9; cdr3_aa: CASSLAGQGGGYGYTF
j_call: TRBJ2-5; cdr3_length: 18; v_call: TRBV7-2; cdr3_aa: CAREGKYRRDGGQETQYF
j_call: TRBJ2-7; cdr3_length: 18; v_call: TRBV25-1; cdr3_aa: CASSGPDIKREVFYEQYF
j_call: TRBJ2-7; cdr3_length: 15; v_call: TRBV19; cdr3_aa: CASSLLAGGSYEQYF
j_call: TRBJ2-3; cdr3_length: 17; v_call: TRBV27; cdr3_aa: CASSLGLLAGVTDTQYF
j_call: TRBJ2-2; cdr3_length: 16; v_call: TRBV5-6; cdr3_aa: CASSGESGVHTGELFF
j_call: TRBJ2-7; cdr3_length: 16; v_call: TRBV7-2; cdr3_aa: CASSPRVGGGETEQYF
j_call: TRBJ1-2; cdr3_length: 13; v_call: TRBV18; cdr3_aa: CASSPTGDAGYTF
j_call: TRBJ2-5; cdr3_length: 16; v_call: TRBV5-1; cdr3_aa: CASSLVPSGSGETQYF
j_call: TRBJ2-3; cdr3_length: 14; v_call: TRBV6-5; cdr3_aa: CASSYSLGSDTQYF
j_call: TRBJ2-1; cdr3_length: 13; v_call: TRBV18; cdr3_aa: CASSPMGLNEQFF
j_call: TRBJ2-5; cdr3_length: 14; v_call: TRBV14; cdr3_aa: CASSQLAGQETQYF
j_call: TRBJ2-1; cdr3_length: 14; v_call: TRBV19; cdr3_aa: CASSRGLVRDEQFF
j_call: TRBJ1-1; cdr3_length: 12; v_call: TRBV24-1; cdr3_aa: CATAGQGSEAFF
j_call: TRBJ1-1; cdr3_length: 15; v_call: TRBV15; cdr3_aa: CATSRWTGSGTEAFF
j_call: TRBJ2-1; cdr3_length: 15; v_call: TRBV3-1/TRBV3-2; cdr3_aa: CASSPQERGVNEQFF
j_call: TRBJ1-6; cdr3_length: 14; v_call: TRBV7-8; cdr3_aa: CASTGQGDNSPLHF
j_call: TRBJ1-2; cdr3_length: 13; v_call: TRBV4-3; cdr3_aa: CASSQAGGYGYTF
j_call: TRBJ2-7; cdr3_length: 18; v_call: TRBV7-2; cdr3_aa: CASSLAPSGRAGGYEQYF
j_call: TRBJ1-1; cdr3_length: 12; v_call: TRBV12-3/TRBV12-4; cdr3_aa: CAAGGGNTEAFF
j_call: TRBJ2-7; cdr3_length: 15; v_call: TRBV6-1; cdr3_aa: CASSEEGRSLYEQYF
j_call: TRBJ2-7; cdr3_length: 15; v_call: TRBV12-5; cdr3_aa: CASGSGLAGSYEQYF
j_call: TRBJ1-2; cdr3_length: 12; v_call: TRBV27; cdr3_aa: CASSNGTFGYTF
j_call: TRBJ2-3; cdr3_length: 15; v_call: TRBV7-2; cdr3_aa: CASNLQGADTDTQYF
j_call: TRBJ2-5; cdr3_length: 15; v_call: TRBV6-2/TRBV6-3; cdr3_aa: CASSYSTSGVETQYF
j_call: TRBJ2-7; cdr3_length: 13; v_call: TRBV5-1; cdr3_aa: CASSRTGDREQYF
j_call: TRBJ1-1; cdr3_length: 16; v_call: TRBV5-1; cdr3_aa: CASSYHLDAGHPEAFF
j_call: TRBJ2-7; cdr3_length: 15; v_call: TRBV7-9; cdr3_aa: CASSNPGQGSYEQYF
j_call: TRBJ2-7; cdr3_length: 17; v_call: TRBV5-1; cdr3_aa: CASSLEGQGAQIDEQYF
j_call: TRBJ2-7; cdr3_length: 15; v_call: TRBV5-1; cdr3_aa: CASSLAVSGMGEQYF
j_call: TRBJ2-7; cdr3_length: 12; v_call: TRBV4-1; cdr3_aa: CSRDRDLREQYF
j_call: TRBJ2-1; cdr3_length: 18; v_call: TRBV2; cdr3_aa: CASRRRLAGGSSYNEQFF
j_call: TRBJ2-5; cdr3_length: 15; v_call: TRBV6-5; cdr3_aa: CASSYGTSSLETQYF
j_call: TRBJ2-1; cdr3_length: 13; v_call: TRBV7-2; cdr3_aa: CASKKGTSNEQFF
j_call: TRBJ1-2; cdr3_length: 13; v_call: TRBV6-5; cdr3_aa: CASSQTGVGGYTF
j_call: TRBJ2-1; cdr3_length: 13; v_call: TRBV5-6; cdr3_aa: CASSLDRADEQFF
j_call: TRBJ2-1; cdr3_length: 11; v_call: TRBV10-2; cdr3_aa: CASSAGQGTFF
j_call: TRBJ2-1; cdr3_length: 14; v_call: TRBV11-2; cdr3_aa: CASSPGGGSDEQFF
j_call: TRBJ2-7; cdr3_length: 13; v_call: TRBV3-1/TRBV3-2; cdr3_aa: CASSRGEGYEQYF
j_call: TRBJ1-2; cdr3_length: 14; v_call: TRBV24-1; cdr3_aa: CATSDSTGVNGYTF
j_call: TRBJ2-1; cdr3_length: 18; v_call: TRBV5-1; cdr3_aa: CASSSARTGVASYNEQFF
j_call: TRBJ1-2; cdr3_length: 15; v_call: TRBV7-2; cdr3_aa: CASSLATGVNYGYTF
j_call: TRBJ1-3; cdr3_length: 17; v_call: TRBV19; cdr3_aa: CASSIVQAGFSGNTIYF
j_call: TRBJ1-5; cdr3_length: 17; v_call: TRBV19; cdr3_aa: CASSPRSGGYGNQPQHF
j_call: TRBJ1-5; cdr3_length: 14; v_call: TRBV19; cdr3_aa: CASSITVNNQPQHF
j_call: TRBJ2-2; cdr3_length: 14; v_call: TRBV7-7; cdr3_aa: CASASTASTGELFF